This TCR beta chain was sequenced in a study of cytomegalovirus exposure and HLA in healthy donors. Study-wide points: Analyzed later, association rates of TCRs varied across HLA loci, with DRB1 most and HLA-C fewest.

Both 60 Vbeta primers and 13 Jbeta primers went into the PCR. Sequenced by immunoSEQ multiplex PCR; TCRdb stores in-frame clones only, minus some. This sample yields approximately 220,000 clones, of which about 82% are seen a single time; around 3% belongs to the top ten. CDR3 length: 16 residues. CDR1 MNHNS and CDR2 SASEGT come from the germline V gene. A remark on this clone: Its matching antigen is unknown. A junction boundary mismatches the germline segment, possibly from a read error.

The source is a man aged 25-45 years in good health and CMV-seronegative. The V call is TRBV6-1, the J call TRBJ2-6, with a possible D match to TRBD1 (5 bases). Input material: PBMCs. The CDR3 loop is CASSAGVGSGASVLTF. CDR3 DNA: TGTGCCAGCAGTGCTGGGGTTGGCTCTGGGGCCAGCGTCCTGACTTTC.